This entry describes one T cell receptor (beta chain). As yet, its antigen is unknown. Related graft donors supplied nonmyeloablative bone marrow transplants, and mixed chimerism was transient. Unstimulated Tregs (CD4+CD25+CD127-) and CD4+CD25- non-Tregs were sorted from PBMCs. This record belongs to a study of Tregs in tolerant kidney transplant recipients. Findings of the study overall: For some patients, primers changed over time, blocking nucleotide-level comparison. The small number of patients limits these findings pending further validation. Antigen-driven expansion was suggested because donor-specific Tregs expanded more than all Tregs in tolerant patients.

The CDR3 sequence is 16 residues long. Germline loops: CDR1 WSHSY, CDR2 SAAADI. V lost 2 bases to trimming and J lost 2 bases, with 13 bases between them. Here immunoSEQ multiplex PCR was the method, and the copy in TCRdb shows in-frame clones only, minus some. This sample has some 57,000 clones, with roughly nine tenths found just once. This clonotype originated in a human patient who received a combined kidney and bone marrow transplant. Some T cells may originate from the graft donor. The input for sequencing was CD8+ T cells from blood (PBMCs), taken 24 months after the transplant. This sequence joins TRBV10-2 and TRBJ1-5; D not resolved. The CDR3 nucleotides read TGCGCCAGCAGTGAGCCCGGGGTTGAAGGCAATCAGCCCCAGCATTTT. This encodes CASSEPGVEGNQPQHF.